The clone carrying this T cell receptor beta chain was recorded many times. iRepertoire HTBI primers and Arm-PCR of CDR3 regions built TCR beta libraries. TCRdb re-called the multiplex PCR reads through MiXCR, storing one row per CDR3 protein. Of about 310,000 distinct CDR3 sequences listed, 22% are singletons. This record comes from a study of regulatory T cells in long-lasting Graves disease. The CDR3 runs to 14 residues. The V gene's germline CDR1 is KGHSH and CDR2 LQKENI. Trimming stripped 7 bases from V and 1 base from J, with 8 bases between. Time point described: persistent/refractory GD, antithyroid drugs over 5 years with positive TRAb. Researchers made the TCR library from RNA that was extracted from PBMCs. Patients came from an endocrinology department in Xi'an, China.

V gene TRBV18 combines with J gene TRBJ2-6; D unresolved. This clonotype was obtained from a female donor with Graves disease. Material: peripheral blood mononuclear cells (PBMCs), obtained when the disease was refractory, from a patient treated with antithyroid drugs. CDR3 bases: TGTGCCAGCTTTAATCTGTCTGGGGCCAACGTCCTGACTTTC. Translating it yields CASFNLSGANVLTF.